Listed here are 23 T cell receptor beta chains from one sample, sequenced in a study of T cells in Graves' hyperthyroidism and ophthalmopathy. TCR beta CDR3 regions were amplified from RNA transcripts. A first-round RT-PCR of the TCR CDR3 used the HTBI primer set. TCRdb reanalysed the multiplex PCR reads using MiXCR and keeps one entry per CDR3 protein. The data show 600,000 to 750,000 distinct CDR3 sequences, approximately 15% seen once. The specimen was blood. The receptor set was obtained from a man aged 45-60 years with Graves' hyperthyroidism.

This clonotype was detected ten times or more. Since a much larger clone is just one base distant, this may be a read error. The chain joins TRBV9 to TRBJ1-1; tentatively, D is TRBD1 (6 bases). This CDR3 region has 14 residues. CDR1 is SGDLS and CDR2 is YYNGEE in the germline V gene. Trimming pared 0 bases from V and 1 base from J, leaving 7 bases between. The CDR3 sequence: CASSVEGENTEAFF. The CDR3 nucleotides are TGTGCCAGCAGCGTAGAGGGGGAGAACACTGAAGCTTTCTTT.

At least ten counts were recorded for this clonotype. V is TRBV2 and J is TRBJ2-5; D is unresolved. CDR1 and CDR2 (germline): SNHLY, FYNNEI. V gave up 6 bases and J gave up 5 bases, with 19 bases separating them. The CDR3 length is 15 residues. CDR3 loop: CASRTLLHGRETQYF. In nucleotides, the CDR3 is TGTGCCAGCAGGACCCTTTTACACGGGCGGGAGACCCAGTACTTC.

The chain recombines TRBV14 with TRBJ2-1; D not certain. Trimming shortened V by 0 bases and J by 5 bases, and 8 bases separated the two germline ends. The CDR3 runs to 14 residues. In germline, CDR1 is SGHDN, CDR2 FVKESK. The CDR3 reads CASSQEWADNEQFF. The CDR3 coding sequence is TGTGCCAGCAGCCAAGAATGGGCAGACAATGAGCAGTTCTTC.

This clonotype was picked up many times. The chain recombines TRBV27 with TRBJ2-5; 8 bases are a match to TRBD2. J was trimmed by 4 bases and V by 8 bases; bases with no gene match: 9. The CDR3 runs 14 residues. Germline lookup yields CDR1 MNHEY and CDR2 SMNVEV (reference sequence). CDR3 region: CASASSGSGETQYF. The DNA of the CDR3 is TGTGCCAGCGCGTCCAGCGGGAGTGGAGAGACCCAGTACTTC.

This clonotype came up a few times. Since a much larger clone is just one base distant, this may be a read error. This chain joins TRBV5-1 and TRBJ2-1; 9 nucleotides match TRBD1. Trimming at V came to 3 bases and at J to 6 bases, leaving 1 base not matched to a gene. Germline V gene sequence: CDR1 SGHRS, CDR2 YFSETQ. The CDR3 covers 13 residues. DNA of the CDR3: TGCGCCAGCAGCTGGGACAGGGTCAATGAGCAGTTCTTC. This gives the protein CASSWDRVNEQFF. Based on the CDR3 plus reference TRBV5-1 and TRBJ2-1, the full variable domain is KAGVTQTPRYLIKTRGQQVTLSCSPISGHRSVSWYQQTPGQGLQFLFEYFSETQRNKGNFPGRFSGRQFSNSRSEMNVSTLELGDSALYLCASSWDRVNEQFFGPGTRLTVL.

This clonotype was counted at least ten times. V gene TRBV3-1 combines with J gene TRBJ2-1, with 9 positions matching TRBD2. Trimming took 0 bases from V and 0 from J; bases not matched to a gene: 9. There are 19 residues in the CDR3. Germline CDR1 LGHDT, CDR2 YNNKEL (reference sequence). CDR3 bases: TGTGCCAGCAGCCAAGATGTTTGGGGTAGCGGGAGCTCCTACAATGAGCAGTTCTTC. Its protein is CASSQDVWGSGSSYNEQFF.

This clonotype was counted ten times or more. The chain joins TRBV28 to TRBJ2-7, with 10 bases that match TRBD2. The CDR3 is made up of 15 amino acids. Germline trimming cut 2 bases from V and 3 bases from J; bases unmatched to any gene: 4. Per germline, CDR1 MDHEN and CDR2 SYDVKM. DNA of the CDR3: TGTGCCAGCAGTTTACCCGGGACTAGCGTCTACGAGCAGTACTTC. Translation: CASSLPGTSVYEQYF.

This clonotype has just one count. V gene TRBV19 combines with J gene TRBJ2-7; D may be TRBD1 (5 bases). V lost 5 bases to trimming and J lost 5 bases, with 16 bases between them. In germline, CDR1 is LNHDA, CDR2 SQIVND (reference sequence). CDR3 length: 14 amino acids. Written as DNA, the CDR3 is TGTGCCAGTAGTGCGCAGGGCGGATCCAACGAGCAGTACTTC. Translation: CASSAQGGSNEQYF.

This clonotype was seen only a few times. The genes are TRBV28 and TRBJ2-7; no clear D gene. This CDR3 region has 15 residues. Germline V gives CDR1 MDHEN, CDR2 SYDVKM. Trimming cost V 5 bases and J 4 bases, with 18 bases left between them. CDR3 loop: CASSPTPGFRYEQYF. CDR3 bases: TGTGCCAGCAGTCCCACCCCCGGATTCAGATACGAGCAGTACTTC.

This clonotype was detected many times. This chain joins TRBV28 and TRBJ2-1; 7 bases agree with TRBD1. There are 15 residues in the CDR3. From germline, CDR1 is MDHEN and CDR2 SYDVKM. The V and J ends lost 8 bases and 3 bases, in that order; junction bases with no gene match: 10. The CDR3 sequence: CASAPPGTDYNEQFF. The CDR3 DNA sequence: TGTGCCAGCGCTCCCCCCGGGACAGACTACAATGAGCAGTTCTTC. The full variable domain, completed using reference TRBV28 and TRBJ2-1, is DVKVTQSSRYLVKRTGEKVFLECVQDMDHENMFWYRQDPGLGLRLIYFSYDVKMKEKGDIPEGYSVSREKKERFSLILESASTNQTSMYLCASAPPGTDYNEQFFGPGTRLTVL.

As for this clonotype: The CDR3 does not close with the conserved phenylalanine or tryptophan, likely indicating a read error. The CDR3 DNA sequence: TGTGCCAGCGGGATAGCGGGAGTGGCCTACGAGCAGTACTCC. Translated: CASGIAGVAYEQYS. The chain has TRBV27 and TRBJ2-7; 9 bases are a match to TRBD2. Trimming removed 8 bases from V and 2 bases from J; junction bases left unmatched: 7. The CDR3 is 14 amino acids. Germline CDR1 MNHEY, CDR2 SMNVEV (reference sequence).

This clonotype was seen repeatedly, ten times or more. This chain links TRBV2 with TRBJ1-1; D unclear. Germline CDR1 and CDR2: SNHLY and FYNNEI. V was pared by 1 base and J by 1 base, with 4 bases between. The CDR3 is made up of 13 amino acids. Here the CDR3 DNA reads TGTGCCAGCAGTGAAGATTGGAACACTGAAGCTTTCTTT. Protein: CASSEDWNTEAFF.

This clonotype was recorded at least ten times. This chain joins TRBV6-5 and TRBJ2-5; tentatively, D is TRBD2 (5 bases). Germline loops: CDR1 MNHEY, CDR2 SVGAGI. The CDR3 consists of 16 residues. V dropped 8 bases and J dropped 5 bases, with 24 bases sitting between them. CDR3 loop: CASRSGYIHGGETQYF. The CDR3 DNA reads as TGTGCCAGCCGTTCGGGGTATATCCATGGCGGGGAGACCCAGTACTTC.

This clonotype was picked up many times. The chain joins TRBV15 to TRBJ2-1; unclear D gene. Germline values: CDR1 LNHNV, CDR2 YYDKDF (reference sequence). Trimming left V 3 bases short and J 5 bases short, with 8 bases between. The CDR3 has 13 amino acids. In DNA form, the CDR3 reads TGTGCCACCAGCAGGATTCGCAACAATGAGCAGTTCTTC. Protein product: CATSRIRNNEQFF.

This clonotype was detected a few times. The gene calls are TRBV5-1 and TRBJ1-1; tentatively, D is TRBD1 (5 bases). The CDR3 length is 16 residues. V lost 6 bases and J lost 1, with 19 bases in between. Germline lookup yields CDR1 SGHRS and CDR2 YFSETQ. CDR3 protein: CASKFGGGLGNTEAFF. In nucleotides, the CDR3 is TGCGCCAGCAAGTTCGGTGGGGGATTAGGGAACACTGAAGCTTTCTTT.

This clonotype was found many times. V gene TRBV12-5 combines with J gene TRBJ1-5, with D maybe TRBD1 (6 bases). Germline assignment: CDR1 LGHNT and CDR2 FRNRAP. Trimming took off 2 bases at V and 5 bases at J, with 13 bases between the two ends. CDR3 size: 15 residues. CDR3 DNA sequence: TGTGCTAGTGGTTTGCCCAGGGGTGAAGATCAGCCCCAGCATTTT. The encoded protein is CASGLPRGEDQPQHF.

For the CDR3, the DNA is TGTGCCAGCAGCCACAACCCCGGGATCCAAGAGACCCAGTACTTC. Translating gives CASSHNPGIQETQYF. The J gene is TRBJ2-5, the V gene TRBV3-1, with D possibly being TRBD2 (5 bases). The ends were cut back, 3 bases at V and 1 base at J, with 12 bases in the middle. The CDR3 covers 15 residues. Germline lookup yields CDR1 LGHDT and CDR2 YNNKEL (reference sequence).

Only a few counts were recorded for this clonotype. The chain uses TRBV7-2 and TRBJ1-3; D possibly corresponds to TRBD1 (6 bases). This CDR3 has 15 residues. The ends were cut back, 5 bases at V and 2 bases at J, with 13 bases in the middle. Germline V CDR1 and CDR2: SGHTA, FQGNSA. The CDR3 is CASSLQQGTGNTIYF. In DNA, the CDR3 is TGTGCCAGCAGCCTTCAACAGGGTACTGGAAACACCATATATTTT.

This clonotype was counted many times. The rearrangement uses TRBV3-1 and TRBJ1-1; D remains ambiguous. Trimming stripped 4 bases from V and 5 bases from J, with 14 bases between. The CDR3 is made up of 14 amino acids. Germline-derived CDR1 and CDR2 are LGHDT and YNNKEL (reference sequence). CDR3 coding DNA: TGTGCCAGCAGCCCAAGGCCGGGAAGAACTGAAGCTTTCTTT. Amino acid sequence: CASSPRPGRTEAFF.

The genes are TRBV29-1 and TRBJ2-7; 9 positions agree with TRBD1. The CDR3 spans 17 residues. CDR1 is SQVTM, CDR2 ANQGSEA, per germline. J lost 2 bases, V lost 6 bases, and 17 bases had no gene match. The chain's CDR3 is CSVINLTGGIEPYEQYF. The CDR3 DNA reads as TGCAGCGTCATAAATCTGACAGGGGGTATCGAACCCTACGAGCAGTACTTC.

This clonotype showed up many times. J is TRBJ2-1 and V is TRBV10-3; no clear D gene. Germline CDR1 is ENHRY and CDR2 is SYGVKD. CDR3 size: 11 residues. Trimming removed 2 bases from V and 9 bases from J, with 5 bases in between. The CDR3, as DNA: TGTGCCATCAGTGAGGGGCGTGAGCAGTTCTTC. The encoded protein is CAISEGREQFF.

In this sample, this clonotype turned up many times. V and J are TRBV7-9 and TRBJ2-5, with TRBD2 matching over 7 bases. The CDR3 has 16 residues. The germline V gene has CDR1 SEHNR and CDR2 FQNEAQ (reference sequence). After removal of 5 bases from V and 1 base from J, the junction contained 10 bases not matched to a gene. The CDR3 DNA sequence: TGTGCCAGCAGCCCTAAAGGACTAGGATTCCAAGAGACCCAGTACTTC. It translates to CASSPKGLGFQETQYF.

The CDR3 is CASSGDVYSYEQYF. The CDR3 nucleotides are TGTGCCAGCAGTGGGGACGTCTACTCCTACGAGCAGTACTTC. The V gene is TRBV6-2 or TRBV6-3, the J gene TRBJ2-7; D is perhaps TRBD1 or TRBD2 (5 bases each). V lost 5 bases and J lost 0, with 11 bases in between. In germline, CDR1 is MNHEY, CDR2 SVGEGT. The CDR3 spans 14 residues.